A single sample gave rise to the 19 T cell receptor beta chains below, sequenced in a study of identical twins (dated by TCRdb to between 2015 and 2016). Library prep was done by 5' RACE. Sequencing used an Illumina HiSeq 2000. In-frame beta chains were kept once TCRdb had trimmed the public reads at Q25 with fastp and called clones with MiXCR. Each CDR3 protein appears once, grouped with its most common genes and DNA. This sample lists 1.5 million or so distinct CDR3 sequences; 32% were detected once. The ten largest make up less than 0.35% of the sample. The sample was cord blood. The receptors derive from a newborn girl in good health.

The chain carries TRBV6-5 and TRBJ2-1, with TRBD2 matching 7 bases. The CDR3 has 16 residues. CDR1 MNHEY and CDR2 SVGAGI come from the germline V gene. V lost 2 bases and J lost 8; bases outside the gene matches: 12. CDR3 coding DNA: TGTGCCAGCAGTTACCACCAAAGCGGGAATGGAGATGAGCAGTTCTTC. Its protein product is CASSYHQSGNGDEQFF.

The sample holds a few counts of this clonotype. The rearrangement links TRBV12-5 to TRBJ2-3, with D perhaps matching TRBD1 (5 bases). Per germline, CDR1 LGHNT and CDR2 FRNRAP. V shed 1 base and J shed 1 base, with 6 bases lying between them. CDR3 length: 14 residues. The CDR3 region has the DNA TGTGCTAGTGGTTTGGGACAGCGCACAGATACGCAGTATTTT. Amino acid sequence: CASGLGQRTDTQYF.

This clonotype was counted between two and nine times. The CDR3 DNA follows: TGTGCCAGCAGTGAAACTAGCGGGGGGGCGACAGATACGCAGTATTTT. The encoded protein is CASSETSGGATDTQYF. This rearrangement joins TRBV6-1 to TRBJ2-3, with 13 bases identical to TRBD2. Trimming took 2 bases from V and 3 from J; bases not matched to a gene: 2. CDR1 is MNHNS and CDR2 is SASEGT in the germline V gene. CDR3 length: 16 amino acids.

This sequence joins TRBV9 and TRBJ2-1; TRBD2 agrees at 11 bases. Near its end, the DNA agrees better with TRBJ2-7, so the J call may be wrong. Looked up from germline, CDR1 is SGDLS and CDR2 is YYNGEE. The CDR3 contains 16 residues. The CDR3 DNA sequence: TGTGCCAGCAGCGTAGGACTAGCGGGGTCCTACAATGAGCAGTACTTC. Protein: CASSVGLAGSYNEQYF.

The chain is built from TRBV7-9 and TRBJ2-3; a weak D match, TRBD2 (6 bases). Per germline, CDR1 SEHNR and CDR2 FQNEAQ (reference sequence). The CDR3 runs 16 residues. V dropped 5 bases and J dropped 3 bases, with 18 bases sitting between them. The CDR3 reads CASSELSEGATDTQYF. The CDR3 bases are TGTGCCAGCAGCGAGCTGTCGGAGGGCGCGACAGATACGCAGTATTTT.

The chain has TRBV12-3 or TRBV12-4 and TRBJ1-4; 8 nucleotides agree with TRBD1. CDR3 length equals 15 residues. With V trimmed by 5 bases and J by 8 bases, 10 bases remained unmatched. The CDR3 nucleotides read TGTGCCAGCAGTCCCCGTTGGACAGGGTGGGAAAAACTGTTTTTT. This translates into CASSPRWTGWEKLFF.

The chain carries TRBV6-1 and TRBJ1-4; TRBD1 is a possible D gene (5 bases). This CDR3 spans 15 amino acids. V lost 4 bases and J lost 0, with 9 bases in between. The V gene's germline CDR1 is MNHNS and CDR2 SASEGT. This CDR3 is CASSVGHATNEKLFF. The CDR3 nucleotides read TGTGCCAGCAGTGTAGGACATGCAACTAATGAAAAACTGTTTTTT.

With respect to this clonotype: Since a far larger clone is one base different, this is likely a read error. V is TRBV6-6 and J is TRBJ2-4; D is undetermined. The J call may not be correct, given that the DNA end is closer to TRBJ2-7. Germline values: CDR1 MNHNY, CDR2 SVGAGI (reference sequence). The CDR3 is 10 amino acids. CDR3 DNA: TGTGCCGGCGGAGACTACGAGCAGTACTTC. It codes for CAGGDYEQYF.

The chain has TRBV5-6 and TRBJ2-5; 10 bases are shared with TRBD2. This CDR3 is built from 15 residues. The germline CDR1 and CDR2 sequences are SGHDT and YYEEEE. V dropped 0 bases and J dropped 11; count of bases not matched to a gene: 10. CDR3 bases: TGTGCCAGCAGCTTGGTGCTGCTAGCGGGGGATGAGCAGTACTTC. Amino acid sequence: CASSLVLLAGDEQYF.

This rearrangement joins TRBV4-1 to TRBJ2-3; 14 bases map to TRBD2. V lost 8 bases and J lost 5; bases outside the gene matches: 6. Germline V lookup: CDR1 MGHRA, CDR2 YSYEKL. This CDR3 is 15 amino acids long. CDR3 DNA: TGCGCCAGCGGCCCCGGGACTAGCGGGAGAGATACGCAGTATTTT. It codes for CASGPGTSGRDTQYF.

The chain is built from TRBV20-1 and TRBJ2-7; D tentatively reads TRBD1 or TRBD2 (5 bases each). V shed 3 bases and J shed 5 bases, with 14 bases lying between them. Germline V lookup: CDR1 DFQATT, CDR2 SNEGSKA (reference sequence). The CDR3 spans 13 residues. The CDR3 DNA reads TGCAGTGCTAGCCCGCGTAGGGGAGACGAGCAGTACTTC. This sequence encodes CSASPRRGDEQYF.

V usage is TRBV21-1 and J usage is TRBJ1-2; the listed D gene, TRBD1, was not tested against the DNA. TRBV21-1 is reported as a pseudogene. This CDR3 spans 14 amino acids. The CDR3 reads CASSKEGQVYGYTF. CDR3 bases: TGTGCCAGCAGCAAAGAGGGACAGGTCTATGGCTACACCTTC.

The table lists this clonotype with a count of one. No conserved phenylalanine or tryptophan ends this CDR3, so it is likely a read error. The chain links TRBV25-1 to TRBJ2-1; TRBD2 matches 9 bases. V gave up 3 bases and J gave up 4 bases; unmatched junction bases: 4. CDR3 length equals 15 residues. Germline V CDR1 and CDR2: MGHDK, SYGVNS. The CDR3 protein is CASSETSGYYNEQFV. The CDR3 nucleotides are TGTGCCAGCAGTGAGACTAGCGGATATTACAATGAGCAGTTCGTC.

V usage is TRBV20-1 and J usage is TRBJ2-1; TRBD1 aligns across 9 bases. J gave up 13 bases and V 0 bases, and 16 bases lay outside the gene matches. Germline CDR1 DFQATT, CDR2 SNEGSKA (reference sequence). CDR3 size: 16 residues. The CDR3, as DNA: TGCAGTGCTAGAGAAGTAACGGGACAGGGTCTTTTTGCCCAGTTCTTC. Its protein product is CSAREVTGQGLFAQFF.

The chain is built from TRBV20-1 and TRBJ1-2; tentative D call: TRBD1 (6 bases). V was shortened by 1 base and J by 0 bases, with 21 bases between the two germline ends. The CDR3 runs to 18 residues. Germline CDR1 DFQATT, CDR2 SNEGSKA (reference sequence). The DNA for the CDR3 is TGCAGTGCTAGAGCGCGAACTTTTACAAGGGGGGCTAACTATGGCTACACCTTC. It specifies CSARARTFTRGANYGYTF.

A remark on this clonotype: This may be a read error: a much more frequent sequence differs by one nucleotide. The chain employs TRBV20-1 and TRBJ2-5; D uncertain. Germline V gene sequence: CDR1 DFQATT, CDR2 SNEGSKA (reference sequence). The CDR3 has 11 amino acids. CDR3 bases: TGCAGTGCTAGAGATGAAGAGCCCCAGTACTTC. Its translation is CSARDEEPQYF.

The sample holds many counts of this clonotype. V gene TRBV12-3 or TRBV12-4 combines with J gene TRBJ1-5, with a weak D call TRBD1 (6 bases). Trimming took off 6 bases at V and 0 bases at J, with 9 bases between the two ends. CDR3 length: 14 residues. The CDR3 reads CASRPTGSNQPQHF. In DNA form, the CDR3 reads TGTGCCAGCAGGCCGACAGGTAGCAATCAGCCCCAGCATTTT.

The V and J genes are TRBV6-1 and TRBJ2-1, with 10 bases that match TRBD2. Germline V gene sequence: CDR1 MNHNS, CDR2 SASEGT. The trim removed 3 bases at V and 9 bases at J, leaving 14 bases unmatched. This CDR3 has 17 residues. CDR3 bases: TGTGCCAGCAGTGACGCCCTAGCGGGAGTTATAGTTCGTGAGCAGTTCTTC. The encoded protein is CASSDALAGVIVREQFF.

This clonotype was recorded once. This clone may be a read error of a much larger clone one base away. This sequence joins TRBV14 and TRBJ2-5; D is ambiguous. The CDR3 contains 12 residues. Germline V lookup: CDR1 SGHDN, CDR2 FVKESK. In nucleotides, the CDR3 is TGTGCCGGCAGCCAAAACCAAGAGACCCAGTACTTC. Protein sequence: CAGSQNQETQYF.